The entry below describes one TCR beta chain. This sample stems from a study of T-cell memory formation after mild COVID-19. Germline V lookup: CDR1 DFQATT, CDR2 SNEGSKA (reference sequence). The CDR3 totals 15 residues. V lost 3 bases, J lost 1 base, and 14 bases lay in between. TCRdb re-called the 5' RACE reads with MiXCR, one entry per CDR3 protein. The sample lists some 440,000 distinct CDR3 sequences, around a quarter occurring once. The genes are TRBV20-1 and TRBJ2-3; D is possibly TRBD2 (6 bases). Sequenced input: PBMCs or a T cell subset sorted from them (not recorded which). This clonotype originated in an adult woman who had mild COVID-19 (a few samples of this study predate the infection). Cell type and time point are not known. CDR3 sequence reads: CSASLRAGGTDTQYF. DNA of the CDR3: TGCAGTGCTAGTTTACGAGCGGGTGGCACAGATACGCAGTATTTT.